A single sample gave rise to the 6 T cell receptor beta chains below, sequenced in a study of blood T cell repertoires in COVID-19. Here immunoSEQ multiplex PCR was the method, and the copy in TCRdb shows in-frame clones only, minus some. Of 150,000 to 200,000 clones listed, approximately 80% are singletons. Specimen: PBMCs or T cells enriched from blood (not recorded which). The source is a man aged 45-60 years who had recovered from COVID-19.

V and J are TRBV18 and TRBJ1-3; 8 bases map to TRBD1. Germline V gene sequence: CDR1 KGHSH, CDR2 LQKENI. This CDR3 is 17 amino acids long. The ends lost 2 bases at V and 0 bases at J; junction bases unmatched: 6. The CDR3 nucleotides read TGTGCCAGCTCACCAAAGAGACAGGGGACCTCTGGAAACACCATATATTTT. It yields the protein CASSPKRQGTSGNTIYF.

This clone was picked up one time. This rearrangement joins TRBV27 to TRBJ2-2, with 7 bases matching TRBD1. CDR1 MNHEY and CDR2 SMNVEV come from the germline V gene (reference sequence). CDR3 size: 16 residues. The junction had 13 bases not matched to a gene; V was cut back by 7 bases and J by 5 bases. The CDR3 protein is CASTRQGPFLTGELFF. DNA for the CDR3: TGTGCCAGCACCCGACAGGGCCCTTTTCTGACCGGGGAGCTGTTTTTT.

This chain connects TRBV27 to TRBJ1-2, with D perhaps matching TRBD1 (5 bases). V lost 2 bases and J lost 1, with 5 bases in between. This CDR3 comprises 13 residues. Germline loops: CDR1 MNHEY, CDR2 SMNVEV (reference sequence). CDR3 protein: CASSLDSNYGYTF. CDR3 nucleotide sequence: TGTGCCAGCAGTTTAGACAGTAACTATGGCTACACCTTC.

This chain connects TRBV11-3 to TRBJ2-1; 9 bases fit TRBD2. This CDR3 has 18 amino acids. Trimming at V came to 1 base and at J to 5 bases, leaving 12 bases not matched to a gene. CDR1 is SGHNT, CDR2 YENEEA, per germline. The CDR3 here is CASSLGQGLAPGNNEQFF. The DNA for the CDR3 is TGTGCCAGCAGCTTAGGACAAGGACTAGCGCCGGGGAACAATGAGCAGTTCTTC.

A word on this clone: A read error may produce the germline difference seen at one junction end. CDR3 nucleotides: TGCGCCAGCAGCTTTATTCAGGGGGGCACCGGGAAGCTGTTTTTT. Protein product: CASSFIQGGTGKLFF. This sequence joins TRBV5-1 and TRBJ2-2; perhaps TRBD1 as D (7 bases). The CDR3 contains 15 residues. The germline V gene encodes CDR1 SGHRS and CDR2 YFSETQ.

The table lists this clone with a few counts. This rearrangement joins TRBV5-1 to TRBJ1-4; D call uncertain. This CDR3 has 13 residues. V was clipped by 4 bases and J by 4 bases, with 8 bases between them. CDR1 is SGHRS and CDR2 is YFSETQ in the germline V gene. CDR3 in amino acids: CASSTNNNEKLFF. CDR3 sequence (DNA): TGCGCCAGCAGCACAAATAATAATGAAAAACTGTTTTTT.